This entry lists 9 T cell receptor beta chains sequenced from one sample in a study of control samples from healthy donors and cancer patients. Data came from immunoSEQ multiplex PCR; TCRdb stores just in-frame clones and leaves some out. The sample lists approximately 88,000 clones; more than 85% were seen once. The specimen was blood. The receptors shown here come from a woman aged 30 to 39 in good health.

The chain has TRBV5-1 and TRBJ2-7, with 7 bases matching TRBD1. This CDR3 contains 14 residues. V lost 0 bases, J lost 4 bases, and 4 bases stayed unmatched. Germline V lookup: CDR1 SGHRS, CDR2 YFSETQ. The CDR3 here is CASSLDRDRYEQYF. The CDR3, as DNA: TGCGCCAGCAGCTTGGACCGGGACAGATACGAGCAGTACTTC.

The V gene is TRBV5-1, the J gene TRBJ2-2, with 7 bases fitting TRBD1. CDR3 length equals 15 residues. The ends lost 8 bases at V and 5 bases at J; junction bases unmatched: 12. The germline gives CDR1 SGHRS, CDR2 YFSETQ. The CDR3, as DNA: TGCGCCAGTAGACCGACAGGGACGGGAACCGGGGAGCTGTTTTTT. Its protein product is CASRPTGTGTGELFF. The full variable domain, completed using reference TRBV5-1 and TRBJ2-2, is KAGVTQTPRYLIKTRGQQVTLSCSPISGHRSVSWYQQTPGQGLQFLFEYFSETQRNKGNFPGRFSGRQFSNSRSEMNVSTLELGDSALYLCASRPTGTGTGELFFGEGSRLTVL.

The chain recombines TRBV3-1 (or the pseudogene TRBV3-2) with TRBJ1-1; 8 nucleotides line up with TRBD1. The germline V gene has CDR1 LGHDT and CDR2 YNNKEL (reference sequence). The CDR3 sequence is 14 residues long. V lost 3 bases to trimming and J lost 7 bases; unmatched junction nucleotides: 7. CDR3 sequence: CASSQHDRGVEAFF. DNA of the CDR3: TGTGCCAGCAGCCAGCACGACAGGGGCGTTGAAGCTTTCTTT.

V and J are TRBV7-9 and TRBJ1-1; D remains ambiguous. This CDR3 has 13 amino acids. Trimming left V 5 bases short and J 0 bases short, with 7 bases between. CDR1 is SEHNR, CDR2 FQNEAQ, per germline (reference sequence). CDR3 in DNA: TGTGCCAGCAGCCAAAACATGAACACTGAAGCTTTCTTT. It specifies CASSQNMNTEAFF.

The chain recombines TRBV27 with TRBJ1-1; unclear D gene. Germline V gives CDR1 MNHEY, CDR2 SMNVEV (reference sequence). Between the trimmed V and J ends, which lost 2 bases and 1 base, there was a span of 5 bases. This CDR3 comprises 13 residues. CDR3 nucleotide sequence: TGTGCCAGCAGTTTAGCTGGGAACACTGAAGCTTTCTTT. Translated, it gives CASSLAGNTEAFF.

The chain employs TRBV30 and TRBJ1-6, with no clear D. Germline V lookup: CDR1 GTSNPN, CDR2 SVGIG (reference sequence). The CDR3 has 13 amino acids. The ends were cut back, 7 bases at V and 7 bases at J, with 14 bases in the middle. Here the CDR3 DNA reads TGTGCCTCCGGCGATGGAACGAATTCACCCCTCCACTTT. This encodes CASGDGTNSPLHF.

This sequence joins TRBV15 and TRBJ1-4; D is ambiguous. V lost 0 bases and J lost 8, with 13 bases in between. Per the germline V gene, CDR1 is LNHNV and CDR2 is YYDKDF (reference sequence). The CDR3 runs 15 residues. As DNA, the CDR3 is TGTGCCACCAGCAGAGATCTGAGGAGGACCGAAAAACTGTTTTTT. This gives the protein CATSRDLRRTEKLFF.

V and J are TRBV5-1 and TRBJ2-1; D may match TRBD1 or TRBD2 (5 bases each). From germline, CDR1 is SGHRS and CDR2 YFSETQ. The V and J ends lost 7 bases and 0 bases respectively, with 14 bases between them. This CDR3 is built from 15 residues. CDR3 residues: CASSMGESSYNEQFF. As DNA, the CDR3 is TGCGCCAGCTCGATGGGGGAGAGCTCCTACAATGAGCAGTTCTTC.

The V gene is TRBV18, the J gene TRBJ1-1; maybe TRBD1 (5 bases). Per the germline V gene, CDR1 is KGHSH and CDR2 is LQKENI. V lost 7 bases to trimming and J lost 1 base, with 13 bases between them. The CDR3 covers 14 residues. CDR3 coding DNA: TGTGCCAGCTTCACGGGACGGACGAACACTGAAGCTTTCTTT. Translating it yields CASFTGRTNTEAFF.